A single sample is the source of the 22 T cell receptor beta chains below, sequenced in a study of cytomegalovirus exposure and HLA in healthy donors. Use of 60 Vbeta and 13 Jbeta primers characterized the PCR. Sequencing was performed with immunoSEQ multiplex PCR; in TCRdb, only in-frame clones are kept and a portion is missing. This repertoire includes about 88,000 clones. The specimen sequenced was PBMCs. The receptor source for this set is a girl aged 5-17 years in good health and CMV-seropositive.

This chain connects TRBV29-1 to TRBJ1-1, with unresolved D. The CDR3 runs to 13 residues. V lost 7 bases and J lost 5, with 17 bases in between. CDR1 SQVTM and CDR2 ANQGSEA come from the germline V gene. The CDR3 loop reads CSAKGKGGTEAFF. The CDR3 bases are TGCAGCGCCAAGGGAAAGGGAGGAACTGAAGCTTTCTTT. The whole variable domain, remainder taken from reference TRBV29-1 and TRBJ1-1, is SAVISQKPSRDICQRGTSLTIQCQVDSQVTMMFWYRQQPGQSLTLIATANQGSEATYESGFVIDKFPISRPNLTFSTLTVSNMSPEDSSIYLCSAKGKGGTEAFFGQGTRLTVV.

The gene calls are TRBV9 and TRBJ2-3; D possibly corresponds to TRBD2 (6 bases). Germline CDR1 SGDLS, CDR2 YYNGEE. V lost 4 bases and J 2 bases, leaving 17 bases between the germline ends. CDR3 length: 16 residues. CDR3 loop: CASSLSGSGLTDTQYF. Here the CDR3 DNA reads TGTGCCAGCAGCTTGAGCGGTAGCGGCCTCACAGATACGCAGTATTTT.

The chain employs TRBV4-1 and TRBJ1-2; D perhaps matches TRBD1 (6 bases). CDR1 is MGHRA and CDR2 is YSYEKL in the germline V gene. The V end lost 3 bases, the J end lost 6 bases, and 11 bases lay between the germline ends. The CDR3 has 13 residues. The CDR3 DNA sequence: TGCGCCAGCAGCCAGCCAACAGGGAATGGCTACACCTTC. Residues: CASSQPTGNGYTF.

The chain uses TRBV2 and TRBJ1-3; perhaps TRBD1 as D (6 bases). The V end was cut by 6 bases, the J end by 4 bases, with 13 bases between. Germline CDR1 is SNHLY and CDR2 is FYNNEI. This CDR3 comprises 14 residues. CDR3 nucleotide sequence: TGTGCCAGCAGCTTTACAGGGATCGGAAACACCATATATTTT. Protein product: CASSFTGIGNTIYF.

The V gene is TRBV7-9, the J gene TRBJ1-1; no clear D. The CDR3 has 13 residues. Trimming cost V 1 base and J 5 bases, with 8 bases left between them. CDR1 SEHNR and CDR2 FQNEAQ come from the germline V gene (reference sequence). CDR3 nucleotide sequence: TGTGCCAGCAGCTTAGTTGACGGGACTGAAGCTTTCTTT. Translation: CASSLVDGTEAFF.

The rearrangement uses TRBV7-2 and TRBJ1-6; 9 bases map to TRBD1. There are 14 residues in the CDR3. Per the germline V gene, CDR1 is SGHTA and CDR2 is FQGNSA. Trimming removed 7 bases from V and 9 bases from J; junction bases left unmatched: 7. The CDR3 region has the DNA TGTGCCAGCAACCCGGGACAGGGTCGTTCACCCCTCCACTTT. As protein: CASNPGQGRSPLHF.

Here the CDR3 DNA reads TGTGCCAGCAGTTTAAGGGGCAGGGGTCGACTCTCCTACGAGCAGTACGTC. Amino acid sequence: CASSLRGRGRLSYEQYV. The V and J genes are TRBV28 and TRBJ2-7; tentatively, D is TRBD1 (6 bases). This CDR3 is 17 amino acids long. V gave up 2 bases and J gave up 0 bases, with 17 bases separating them. The V gene's germline CDR1 is MDHEN and CDR2 SYDVKM.

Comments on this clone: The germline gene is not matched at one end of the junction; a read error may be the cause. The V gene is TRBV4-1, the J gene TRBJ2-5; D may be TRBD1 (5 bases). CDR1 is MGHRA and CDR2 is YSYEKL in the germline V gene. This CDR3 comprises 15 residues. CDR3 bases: TGCGCCAGCAGCCGAGCAGGGAATTCCCAAGAGAACCAGTACTTC. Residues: CASSRAGNSQENQYF.

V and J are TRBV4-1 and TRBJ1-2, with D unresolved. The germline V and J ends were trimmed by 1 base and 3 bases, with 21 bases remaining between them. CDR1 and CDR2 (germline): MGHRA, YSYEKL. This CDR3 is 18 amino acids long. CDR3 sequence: CASSQVPPGGKFHYGYTF. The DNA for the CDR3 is TGCGCCAGCAGCCAAGTCCCCCCAGGAGGAAAATTCCACTATGGCTACACCTTC.

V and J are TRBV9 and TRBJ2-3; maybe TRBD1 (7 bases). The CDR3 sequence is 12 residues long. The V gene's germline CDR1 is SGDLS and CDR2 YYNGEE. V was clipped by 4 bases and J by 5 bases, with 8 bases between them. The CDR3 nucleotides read TGTGCCAGCAGCCAGGGGGGAGATACGCAGTATTTT. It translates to CASSQGGDTQYF.

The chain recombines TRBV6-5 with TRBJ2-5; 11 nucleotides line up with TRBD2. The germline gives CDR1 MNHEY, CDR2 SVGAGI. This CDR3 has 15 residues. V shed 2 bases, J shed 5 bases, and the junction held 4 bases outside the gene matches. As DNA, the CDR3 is TGTGCCAGCAGTTACCTAGCGGGGGGAGGTGAGACCCAGTACTTC. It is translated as CASSYLAGGGETQYF.

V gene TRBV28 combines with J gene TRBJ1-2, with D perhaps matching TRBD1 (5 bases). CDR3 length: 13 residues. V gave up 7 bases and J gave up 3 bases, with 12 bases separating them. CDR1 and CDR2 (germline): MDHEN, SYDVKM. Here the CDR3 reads CASISGGDYGYTF. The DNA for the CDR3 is TGTGCCAGCATCTCGGGGGGGGACTATGGCTACACCTTC.

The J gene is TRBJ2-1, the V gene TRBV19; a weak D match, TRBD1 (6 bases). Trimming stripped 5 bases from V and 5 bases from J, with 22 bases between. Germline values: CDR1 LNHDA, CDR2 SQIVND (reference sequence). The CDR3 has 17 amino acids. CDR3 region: CASSATGYSVLDNEQFF. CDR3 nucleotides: TGTGCCAGTAGTGCCACAGGGTACTCTGTACTCGACAATGAGCAGTTCTTC.

The CDR3 DNA follows: TGTGCCAGCAGCTTAGACATGAACACTGAAGCTTTCTTT. Its protein product is CASSLDMNTEAFF. The chain joins TRBV7-9 to TRBJ1-1; unclear D gene. Germline CDR1 SEHNR, CDR2 FQNEAQ (reference sequence). This CDR3 comprises 13 residues. Trimming removed 1 base at V and 0 bases at J, with 3 bases between.

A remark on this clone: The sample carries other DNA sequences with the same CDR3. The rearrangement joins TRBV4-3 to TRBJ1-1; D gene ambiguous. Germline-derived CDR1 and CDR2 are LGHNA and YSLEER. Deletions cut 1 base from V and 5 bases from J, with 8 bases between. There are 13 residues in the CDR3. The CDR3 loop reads CASSQGTGTEAFF. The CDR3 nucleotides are TGCGCCAGCAGCCAAGGAACGGGGACTGAAGCTTTCTTT.

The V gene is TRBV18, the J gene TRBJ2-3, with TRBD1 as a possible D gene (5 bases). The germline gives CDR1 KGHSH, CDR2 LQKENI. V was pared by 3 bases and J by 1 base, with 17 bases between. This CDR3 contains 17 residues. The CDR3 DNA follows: TGTGCCAGCTCACCCCCGGGCATATGGGGCGGCACAGATACGCAGTATTTT. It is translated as CASSPPGIWGGTDTQYF.

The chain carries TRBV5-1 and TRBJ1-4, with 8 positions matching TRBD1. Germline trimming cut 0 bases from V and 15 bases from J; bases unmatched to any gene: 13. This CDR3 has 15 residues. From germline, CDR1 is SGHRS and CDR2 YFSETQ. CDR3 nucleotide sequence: TGCGCCAGCAGCTTGGTCACAGGGGGATCAAGGAGGGTGTTTTTT. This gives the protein CASSLVTGGSRRVFF.

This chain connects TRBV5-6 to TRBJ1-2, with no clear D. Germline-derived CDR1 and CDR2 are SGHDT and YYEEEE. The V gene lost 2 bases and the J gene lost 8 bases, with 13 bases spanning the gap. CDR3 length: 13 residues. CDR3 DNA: TGTGCCAGCAGCTTAGACTTAACTAGCGGCTACACCTTC. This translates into CASSLDLTSGYTF.

The CDR3 bases are TGTGCCACCAGCAGAGACAGGGAAAACTATGGCTACACCTTC. As protein: CATSRDRENYGYTF. The rearrangement uses TRBV15 and TRBJ1-2; D may be TRBD1 (5 bases). The CDR3 contains 14 residues. The V end was cut by 0 bases, the J end by 2 bases, with 7 bases between. The germline V gene encodes CDR1 LNHNV and CDR2 YYDKDF (reference sequence).

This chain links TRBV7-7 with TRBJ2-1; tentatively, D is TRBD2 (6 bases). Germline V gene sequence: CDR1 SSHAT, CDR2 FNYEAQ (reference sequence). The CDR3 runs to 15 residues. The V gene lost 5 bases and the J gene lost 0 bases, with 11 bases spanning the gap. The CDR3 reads CASSAGLSSYNEQFF. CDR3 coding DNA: TGTGCCAGCAGCGCGGGGCTGAGCTCCTACAATGAGCAGTTCTTC.

The CDR3 DNA reads as TGCGCCAGCAGCCAGTATAGACAGTCTAATGAAAAACTGTTTTTT. Its translation: CASSQYRQSNEKLFF. This chain links TRBV4-3 with TRBJ1-4; possible D gene TRBD1, 5 bases. V shed 3 bases and J shed 3 bases, with 11 bases lying between them. The CDR3 is 15 amino acids. Germline lookup yields CDR1 LGHNA and CDR2 YSLEER.

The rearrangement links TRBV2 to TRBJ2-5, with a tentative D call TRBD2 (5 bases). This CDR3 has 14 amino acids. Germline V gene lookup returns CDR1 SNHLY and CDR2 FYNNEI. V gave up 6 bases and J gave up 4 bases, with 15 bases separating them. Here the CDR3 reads CASRRTGRGETQYF. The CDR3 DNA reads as TGTGCCAGCAGGAGGACTGGGCGTGGAGAGACCCAGTACTTC.